Listed below are T cell receptor beta chains from one sample, sequenced in a study of T-cell reconstitution after alpha-beta-depleted transplantation in children. TCRdb reanalysed the PCR reads using MiXCR and keeps one entry per CDR3 protein. The table includes 200,000 to 250,000 distinct CDR3 sequences, 11% detected once. The material sequenced was PBMCs, taken before TCRalphabeta/CD19-depleted stem cell transplant. Receptor source: a child in the first two years of life with acute myeloid leukemia, due to receive a stem cell transplant. Both conserved end residues are part of each CDR3. The D gene is left open where the match is weak. A clone size is listed for some rows: how often the clone was seen (once, few, many), or a class if it is expanded.

clone_size d_call j_call v_call cdr3_aa cdr3_nt
- - TRBJ1-1 TRBV11-2 CASSLDATEAFF TGTGCCAGCAGCTTAGATGCGACTGAAGCTTTCTTT
many TRBD1 TRBJ2-7 TRBV20-1 CSASTGTAYEQYF TGCAGTGCTAGCACTGGGACAGCCTACGAGCAGTACTTC
many - TRBJ2-7 TRBV5-1 CASSNRGRPYEQYF TGCGCCAGCAGCAATCGAGGGCGTCCCTACGAGCAGTACTTC
- TRBD2 TRBJ2-5 TRBV12-3/TRBV12-4 CASSFGGAGGSIRETQYF TGTGCCAGCAGTTTCGGGGGGGCGGGAGGGTCTATTCGAGAGACCCAGTACTTC
- - TRBJ2-1 TRBV19 CASSPPGLIFDEQFF TGTGCCAGTAGCCCTCCGGGACTGATATTCGATGAGCAGTTCTTC
many - TRBJ2-3 TRBV20-1 CSASPGLADTQYF TGCAGTGCTAGTCCAGGACTGGCGGATACGCAGTATTTT
- - TRBJ1-2 TRBV28 CASSLWVRARFGYTF TGTGCCAGCAGTTTATGGGTGAGGGCGCGGTTCGGCTACACCTTC
many - TRBJ1-6 TRBV25-1 CASSGGGLTWSPLHF TGTGCCAGCAGTGGTGGGGGCCTGACGTGGTCACCCCTCCACTTT
many - TRBJ2-7 TRBV7-2 CASSLNLYEQYF TGTGCCAGCAGCTTAAACCTTTACGAGCAGTACTTC
many TRBD1 TRBJ2-7 TRBV7-2 CASSSGTGPYEQYF TGTGCCAGCAGTTCAGGGACAGGACCCTACGAGCAGTACTTC
many TRBD2 TRBJ2-7 TRBV5-1 CASSYYLTTAGRGEQYF TGCGCCAGCAGCTACTACTTAACGACAGCGGGAAGGGGCGAGCAGTACTTC
many TRBD2 TRBJ2-3 TRBV20-1 CSAVIAGGRSDTQYF TGCAGTGCAGTAATAGCGGGAGGGCGTTCAGATACGCAGTATTTT
many - TRBJ2-7 TRBV29-1 CSVEGADSSYEQYF TGCAGCGTTGAGGGAGCGGACTCGTCCTACGAGCAGTACTTC
many TRBD1 TRBJ1-2 TRBV20-1 CSARGTGGGYTF TGCAGTGCTAGGGGGACAGGGGGTGGCTACACCTTC
few - TRBJ2-5 TRBV5-1 CASSPPTVRETQYF TGCGCCAGCAGCCCCCCCACGGTTCGAGAGACCCAGTACTTC
many - TRBJ2-1 TRBV3-1 CASSHSGRTNEQFF TGTGCCAGCAGCCACTCGGGACGGACCAATGAGCAGTTCTTC
many - TRBJ2-7 TRBV4-2 CASSHPETASGQYF TGTGCCAGCAGCCATCCAGAAACGGCTTCGGGGCAGTACTTC
many TRBD2 TRBJ2-3 TRBV11-2 CASSATSGADTQYF TGTGCCAGCAGCGCGACTAGCGGAGCAGATACGCAGTATTTT
many TRBD2 TRBJ2-1 TRBV5-1 CASSFRTSGNEQFF TGCGCCAGCAGCTTCAGGACTAGCGGTAATGAGCAGTTCTTC
many TRBD1 TRBJ1-2 TRBV20-1 CSARQQGSGYTF TGCAGTGCTAGACAACAGGGGAGTGGCTACACCTTC
many TRBD1 TRBJ1-2 TRBV5-1 CASAGTGYGYTF TGCGCCAGCGCTGGGACAGGCTATGGCTACACCTTC
many TRBD2 TRBJ2-3 TRBV12-3/TRBV12-4 CASSLTSSTQYF TGTGCCAGCAGTTTGACTAGCAGTACGCAGTATTTT
many - TRBJ1-1 TRBV2 CASRGLGTEAFF TGTGCCAGCAGGGGTTTGGGGACTGAAGCTTTCTTT
many - TRBJ2-5 TRBV5-1 CASSGRPGALQETQYF TGCGCCAGCAGCGGGCGCCCGGGGGCGCTCCAAGAGACCCAGTACTTC
many TRBD1 TRBJ2-1 TRBV5-5 CASSVRDRGRQFF TGTGCCAGCAGCGTCCGGGACAGGGGGCGGCAGTTCTTC
many - TRBJ2-7 TRBV20-1 CSAYRDTHYEQYF TGCAGTGCTTACCGGGACACCCACTACGAGCAGTACTTC
many TRBD2 TRBJ2-1 TRBV20-1 CSAREASGRLEFF TGCAGTGCTAGAGAAGCTAGCGGGAGACTGGAGTTCTTC
many - TRBJ1-2 TRBV7-9 CASSLLRGGYTF TGTGCCAGCAGCTTATTACGCGGCGGCTACACCTTC
many TRBD2 TRBJ2-1 TRBV4-3 CASSQSLLAGGLGEQFF TGCGCCAGCAGCCAAAGCCTACTAGCGGGAGGGCTCGGTGAGCAGTTCTTC
many - TRBJ1-2 TRBV3-1 CASSLFDGYGYTF TGTGCCAGCAGCCTTTTTGATGGCTACGGCTACACCTTC
many - TRBJ2-1 TRBV7-9 CASSPRGGSYNEQFF TGTGCCAGCAGCCCCCGTGGGGGATCCTACAATGAGCAGTTCTTC
many TRBD2 TRBJ2-3 TRBV3-1 CASSLAGEDTQYF TGTGCCAGCAGCCTAGCGGGGGAAGATACGCAGTATTTT
- TRBD1 TRBJ2-5 TRBV5-6 CASSIRFGTAQETQYF TGTGCCAGCAGCATTAGGTTCGGGACAGCCCAAGAGACCCAGTACTTC
many - TRBJ1-6 TRBV12-3/TRBV12-4 CASGLQGGGSPLHF TGTGCCAGCGGGTTACAGGGCGGGGGATCACCCCTCCACTTT
many - TRBJ2-2 TRBV3-1 CASSFPGLMIGELFF TGTGCCAGCAGCTTCCCTGGGCTGATGATCGGGGAGCTGTTTTTT
many TRBD2 TRBJ2-4 TRBV29-1 CSAGTSGRDWAKNIQYF TGCAGCGCCGGGACTAGCGGGAGAGATTGGGCCAAAAACATTCAGTACTTC
many TRBD2 TRBJ2-1 TRBV5-6 CASSGAGGWGYNEQFF TGTGCCAGCAGCGGGGCGGGAGGATGGGGATACAATGAGCAGTTCTTC
many - TRBJ1-2 TRBV5-1 CASSYETPGYGYTF TGCGCCAGCAGCTATGAGACACCGGGCTATGGCTACACCTTC
many - TRBJ2-5 TRBV6-5 CASSYSGLDQETQYF TGTGCCAGCAGTTACTCGGGACTTGACCAAGAGACCCAGTACTTC
many - TRBJ1-2 TRBV12-3/TRBV12-4 CASGEGNTPRGYTF TGTGCCAGCGGTGAAGGAAATACCCCTAGGGGCTACACCTTC
few TRBD1 TRBJ2-7 TRBV9 CASSVATGSLYEQYF TGTGCCAGCAGCGTAGCGACAGGGAGTCTCTACGAGCAGTACTTC
many - TRBJ1-1 TRBV12-3/TRBV12-4 CASSFGANTEAFF TGTGCCAGCAGTTTTGGAGCTAACACTGAAGCTTTCTTT
- TRBD2 TRBJ2-3 TRBV5-4 CASSSAGGPQNTQYF TGTGCCAGCAGCTCTGCGGGAGGGCCACAGAATACGCAGTATTTT